This TCR beta chain was found in a study of T cell changes during pregnancy in multiple sclerosis. V lost 0 bases and J 2 bases, leaving 8 bases between the germline ends. CDR1 and CDR2 from the germline V gene are SGHDT and YYEEEE. The length of the CDR3 is 14 residues. The method was immunoSEQ multiplex PCR; TCRdb's version includes in-frame clones alone and lacks a portion of them. Of tens of thousands of clones listed, roughly 92% are singletons. The clonotype comes from a female donor with multiple sclerosis, enrolled in a pregnancy study. The starting material was peripheral blood, obtained in the second trimester of pregnancy. The chain combines TRBV5-6 with TRBJ2-5; no clear D gene. The CDR3 DNA sequence: TGTGCCAGCAGCTTGGGGAGCCTACAAGAGACCCAGTACTTC. This encodes CASSLGSLQETQYF.